Shown below are 21 T cell receptor beta chains from a single sample sequenced in a study of blood T cells in healthy people across ages. A sample-barcoded 5' primer and a J-beta primer mix were used in a second PCR of roughly 6 to 11 cycles. A single record per CDR3 protein comes from TCRdb applying MiXCR to the 5' RACE reads. The data hold 1.5 million to 2 million distinct CDR3 sequences, with 30% to 40% observed a single time. The sequenced sample consisted of blood. The source of these receptors is a human donor in good health.

The chain joins TRBV10-3 to TRBJ1-6; 8 bases fit TRBD1. Germline V gene data show CDR1 as ENHRY and CDR2 as SYGVKD. With 10 bases clipped from V and 8 bases from J, the junction kept 7 bases outside the gene matches. The CDR3 has 13 amino acids. The CDR3 DNA reads TGTGCCACCACAGGGGGACAGGATTCACCCCTCCACTTT. Translating it yields CATTGGQDSPLHF.

The chain has TRBV29-1 and TRBJ2-2; D not certain. Germline V lookup: CDR1 SQVTM, CDR2 ANQGSEA. Trimming pared 3 bases from V and 5 bases from J, leaving 10 bases between. The CDR3 spans 13 residues. The CDR3 DNA is TGCAGCGTTGAGCTTTCCGGGACCGGGGAGCTGTTTTTT. Translating it yields CSVELSGTGELFF.

This chain joins TRBV20-1 and TRBJ2-7; the match to TRBD2 covers 7 bases. The V and J ends lost 3 bases and 5 bases, in that order; junction bases with no gene match: 25. Germline values: CDR1 DFQATT, CDR2 SNEGSKA (reference sequence). CDR3 length: 19 amino acids. In DNA, the CDR3 is TGCAGTGCTAGCGGGCATGGACTAGTAAAAGCGTTGAGGTCTGACGAGCAGTACTTC. This sequence encodes CSASGHGLVKALRSDEQYF.

The J gene is TRBJ2-1, the V gene TRBV7-2, with 9 bases aligning to TRBD1. The CDR3 runs to 15 residues. From germline, CDR1 is SGHTA and CDR2 FQGNSA. Germline trimming cut 5 bases from V and 9 bases from J; bases unmatched to any gene: 11. CDR3 sequence: CASSILQGAFAEQFF. As DNA, the CDR3 is TGTGCCAGCAGCATCTTACAGGGGGCTTTCGCTGAGCAGTTCTTC.

Note on this clonotype: This may stem from a read error, because a much larger clone lies one nucleotide away. The rearrangement links TRBV10-3 to TRBJ2-1; perhaps TRBD1 as D (6 bases). This CDR3 region has 14 residues. CDR1 ENHRY and CDR2 SYGVKD come from the germline V gene. CDR3 protein: CATVGQGGYNEHFF. CDR3 nucleotide sequence: TGTGCCACCGTAGGGCAAGGGGGTTACAATGAGCATTTCTTC.

A few counts support this clonotype. The chain has TRBV7-3 and TRBJ2-1, with D possibly TRBD2 on 6 matching bases. The V end was cut by 5 bases, the J end by 2 bases, with 13 bases between. CDR3 length: 15 amino acids. In germline, CDR1 is SGHTA, CDR2 FQGTGA. The CDR3 DNA follows: TGTGCCAGCAGCGCGGGACTGGGTGCCTACAATGAGCAGTTCTTC. The encoded protein is CASSAGLGAYNEQFF.

This clonotype was seen only a few times. This rearrangement joins TRBV18 to TRBJ2-1; the match to TRBD1 covers 10 bases. Germline CDR1 reads KGHSH; CDR2 reads LQKENI. Losses at the gene ends were 6 bases for V and 3 bases for J; bases not matched to a gene: 8. This CDR3 region has 16 residues. DNA of the CDR3: TGTGCCAGCTCCGCTATGGGACAGGGGATCTACAATGAGCAGTTCTTC. It is translated as CASSAMGQGIYNEQFF.

This clonotype was seen a few times. V is TRBV6-2 or TRBV6-3 and J is TRBJ2-7; D uncertain. Trimming cost V 2 bases and J 3 bases, with 8 bases left between them. This CDR3 is 13 amino acids long. Per the germline V gene, CDR1 is MNHEY and CDR2 is SVGEGT. The CDR3 reads CASSYEAVYEQYF. As DNA, the CDR3 is TGTGCCAGCAGTTACGAGGCAGTCTACGAGCAGTACTTC.

The chain couples TRBV7-2 to TRBJ1-5, with TRBD1 identical over 7 bases. The trim removed 5 bases at V and 11 bases at J, leaving 9 bases unmatched. This CDR3 spans 13 amino acids. CDR1 SGHTA and CDR2 FQGNSA come from the germline V gene. The CDR3 nucleotides are TGTGCCAGCAGCGCATCCGACAGGGTGGCCCAGCATTTT. Encoded protein: CASSASDRVAQHF.

A few counts support this clonotype. The chain is built from TRBV7-3 and TRBJ2-5, with a tentative D call TRBD1 (5 bases). Germline V lookup: CDR1 SGHTA, CDR2 FQGTGA. Deletions cut 0 bases from V and 2 bases from J, with 7 bases between. This CDR3 has 14 residues. The CDR3 bases are TGTGCCAGCAGCTTAACGGGGCAGCAAGAGACCCAGTACTTC. Translation: CASSLTGQQETQYF.

The chain couples TRBV5-6 to TRBJ2-5; a weak D match, TRBD1 (6 bases). V lost 1 base, J lost 11 bases, and 18 bases lay in between. The CDR3 covers 14 residues. Looked up from germline, CDR1 is SGHDT and CDR2 is YYEEEE. CDR3 protein: CASSLIGAGEQQYF. The DNA for the CDR3 is TGTGCCAGCAGCTTGATTGGGGCAGGGGAACAGCAGTACTTC.

The chain couples TRBV29-1 to TRBJ2-2; 7 bases align to TRBD2. V trimming: 4 bases; J trimming: 0 bases; junction bases outside the gene matches: 8. This CDR3 has 16 amino acids. Germline V gene data show CDR1 as SQVTM and CDR2 as ANQGSEA. Here the CDR3 DNA reads TGCAGCGTTGTTGGCAGGGAGGGACCGAACACCGGGGAGCTGTTTTTT. As protein: CSVVGREGPNTGELFF.

The V and J genes are TRBV10-3 and TRBJ2-3; unclear D gene. V dropped 2 bases and J dropped 0 bases, with 6 bases sitting between them. Looked up from germline, CDR1 is ENHRY and CDR2 is SYGVKD. The CDR3 extends over 14 amino acids. In DNA form, the CDR3 reads TGTGCCATCAGTGAGGGCCAGAGCACAGATACGCAGTATTTT. Translation: CAISEGQSTDTQYF.

J is TRBJ2-7 and V is TRBV29-1, with D perhaps TRBD1 (7 bases). V was pared by 2 bases and J by 2 bases, with 19 bases between. Germline V gene sequence: CDR1 SQVTM, CDR2 ANQGSEA. This CDR3 has 16 amino acids. CDR3 nucleotide sequence: TGCAGCGTTGAACTCAAACAGGGGAGGTCGACCTACGAGCAGTACTTC. Its translation is CSVELKQGRSTYEQYF.

V and J are TRBV9 and TRBJ2-5; D gene unclear. Matching the DNA end better, TRBJ2-7 makes the J call doubtful. This CDR3 comprises 16 residues. Germline V gives CDR1 SGDLS, CDR2 YYNGEE. The CDR3 sequence is CASSVHWLPQMNEQYF. The CDR3 DNA reads as TGTGCCAGCAGCGTACATTGGCTCCCCCAGATGAACGAGCAGTACTTC.

V usage is TRBV10-3 and J usage is TRBJ2-7; TRBD1 agrees at 8 bases. The J segment lost 5 bases and the V segment lost 8 bases, leaving 8 bases of the junction unmatched. CDR3 size: 13 residues. Germline lookup yields CDR1 ENHRY and CDR2 SYGVKD. The CDR3 spells CAIAGQGANEQYF. As DNA, the CDR3 is TGTGCCATCGCAGGGCAGGGGGCAAACGAGCAGTACTTC.

The V gene is TRBV5-5, the J gene TRBJ2-1, with a possible D match to TRBD1 (5 bases). V gave up 5 bases and J gave up 1 base, with 16 bases separating them. Germline values: CDR1 SGHKS, CDR2 YYEKEE (reference sequence). The length of the CDR3 is 16 residues. The CDR3 DNA reads as TGTGCCAGCAGGTTGACTGGGGCCGTATCCTACAATGAGCAGTTCTTC. Protein sequence: CASRLTGAVSYNEQFF. The whole variable domain, remainder taken from reference TRBV5-5 and TRBJ2-1, is DAGVTQSPTHLIKTRGQQVTLRCSPISGHKSVSWYQQVLGQGPQFIFQYYEKEERGRGNFPDRFSARQFPNYSSELNVNALLLGDSALYLCASRLTGAVSYNEQFFGPGTRLTVL.

This clonotype has ten or more counts. The chain uses TRBV18 and TRBJ2-5; no firm D call. CDR1 and CDR2 from the germline V gene are KGHSH and LQKENI. With 3 bases removed from V and 0 bases from J, the gap between germline ends came to 8 bases. CDR3 length equals 14 residues. In DNA, the CDR3 is TGTGCCAGCTCACCCAATCCCTACCAAGAGACCCAGTACTTC. Its protein product is CASSPNPYQETQYF.

This clonotype was recorded once. V usage is TRBV7-2 and J usage is TRBJ1-2, with 7 bases identical to TRBD1. The CDR3 length is 15 residues. Germline values: CDR1 SGHTA, CDR2 FQGNSA. The ends lost 0 bases at V and 2 bases at J; junction bases unmatched: 3. The CDR3 reads CASSLAVTGNYGYTF. The CDR3 bases are TGTGCCAGCAGCTTAGCCGTGACAGGGAACTATGGCTACACCTTC.

This clonotype came up a few times. The chain recombines TRBV6-5 with TRBJ2-3; 9 bases agree with TRBD2. From germline, CDR1 is MNHEY and CDR2 SVGAGI. This CDR3 spans 16 amino acids. With 5 bases clipped from V and 4 bases from J, the junction kept 10 bases outside the gene matches. The chain's CDR3 is CASSQRLADIPDTQYF. The CDR3 DNA is TGTGCCAGCAGTCAACGACTAGCGGACATACCAGATACGCAGTATTTT.

This clonotype showed up just a few times. The V call is TRBV7-2, the J call TRBJ1-2; D is unresolved. This CDR3 has 12 residues. Trimming stripped 5 bases from V and 4 bases from J, with 8 bases between. Germline values: CDR1 SGHTA, CDR2 FQGNSA. This chain's CDR3 is CASSRDVYGYTF. The DNA of the CDR3 is TGTGCCAGCAGCCGAGACGTCTATGGCTACACCTTC.